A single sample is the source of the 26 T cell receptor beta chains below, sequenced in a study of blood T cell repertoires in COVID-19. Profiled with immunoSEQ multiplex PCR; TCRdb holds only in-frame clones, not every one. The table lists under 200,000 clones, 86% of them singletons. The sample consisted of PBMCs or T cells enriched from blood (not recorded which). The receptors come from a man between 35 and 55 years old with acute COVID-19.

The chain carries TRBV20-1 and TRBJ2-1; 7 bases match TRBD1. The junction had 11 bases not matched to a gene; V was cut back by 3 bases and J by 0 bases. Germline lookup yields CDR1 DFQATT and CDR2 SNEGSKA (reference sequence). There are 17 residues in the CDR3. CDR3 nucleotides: TGCAGTGCTAGTCGCTCCGGCGAGGGGGCCTCCTACAATGAGCAGTTCTTC. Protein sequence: CSASRSGEGASYNEQFF.

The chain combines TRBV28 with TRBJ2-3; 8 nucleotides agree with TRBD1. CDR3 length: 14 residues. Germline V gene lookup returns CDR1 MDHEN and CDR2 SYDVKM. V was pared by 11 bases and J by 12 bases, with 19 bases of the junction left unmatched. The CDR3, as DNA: TGTGCCGCCGGAGGGCACGGGACAGGCCCCACACAGTATTTT. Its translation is CAAGGHGTGPTQYF.

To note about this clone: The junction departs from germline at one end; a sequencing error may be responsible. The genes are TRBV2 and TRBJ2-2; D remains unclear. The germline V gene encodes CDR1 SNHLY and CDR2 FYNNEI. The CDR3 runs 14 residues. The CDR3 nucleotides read TGTGCCAGCAGGCCTGGTGAGAACGCCGGGGAGCTGTTTTTT. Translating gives CASRPGENAGELFF.

CDR3 DNA sequence: TGTGCCAGCAGCCAAGCAGGGCGGGGCGGGGAGCTGTTTTTT. Its protein is CASSQAGRGGELFF. This chain links TRBV3-1 (or the pseudogene TRBV3-2) with TRBJ2-2; a weak D match, TRBD2 (6 bases). This CDR3 is 14 amino acids long. V was pared by 1 base and J by 7 bases, with 10 bases between. Germline V gives CDR1 LGHDT, CDR2 YNNKEL (reference sequence).

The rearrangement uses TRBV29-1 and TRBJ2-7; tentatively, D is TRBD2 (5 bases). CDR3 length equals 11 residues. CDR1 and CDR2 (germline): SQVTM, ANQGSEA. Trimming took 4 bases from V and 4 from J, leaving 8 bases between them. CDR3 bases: TGCAGCGTTGGGGAGCAATACGAGCAGTACTTC. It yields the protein CSVGEQYEQYF.

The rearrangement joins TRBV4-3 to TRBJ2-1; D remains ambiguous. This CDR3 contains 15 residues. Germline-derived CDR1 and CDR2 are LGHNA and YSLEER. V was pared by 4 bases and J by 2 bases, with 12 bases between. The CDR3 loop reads CASSRSVGAYNEQFF. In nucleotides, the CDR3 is TGCGCCAGCAGCCGCTCTGTGGGCGCCTACAATGAGCAGTTCTTC.

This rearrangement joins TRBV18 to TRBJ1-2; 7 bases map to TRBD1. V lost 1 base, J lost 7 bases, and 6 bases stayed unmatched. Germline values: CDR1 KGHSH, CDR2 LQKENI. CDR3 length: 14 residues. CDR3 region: CASSPQGAEAGYTF. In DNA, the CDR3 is TGTGCCAGCTCACCACAGGGGGCGGAGGCTGGCTACACCTTC.

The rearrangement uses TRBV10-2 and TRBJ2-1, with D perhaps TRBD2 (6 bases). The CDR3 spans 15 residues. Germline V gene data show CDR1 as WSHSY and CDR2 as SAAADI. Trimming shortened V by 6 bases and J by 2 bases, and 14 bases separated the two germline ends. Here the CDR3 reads CASSAGTLAYNEQFF. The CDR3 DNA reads TGCGCCAGCAGCGCCGGGACTCTTGCCTACAATGAGCAGTTCTTC.

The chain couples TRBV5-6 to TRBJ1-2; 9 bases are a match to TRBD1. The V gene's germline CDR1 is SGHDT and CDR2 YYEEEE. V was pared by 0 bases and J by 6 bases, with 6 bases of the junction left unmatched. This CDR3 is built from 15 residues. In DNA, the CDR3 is TGTGCCAGCAGCTTGGATGGGACAGGGACCCATGGCTACACCTTC. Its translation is CASSLDGTGTHGYTF.

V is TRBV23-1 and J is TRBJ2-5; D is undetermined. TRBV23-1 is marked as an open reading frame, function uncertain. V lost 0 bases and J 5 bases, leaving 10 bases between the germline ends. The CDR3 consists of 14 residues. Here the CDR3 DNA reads TGCGCCAGCAGTCAATCGCAGGTAATCGAGACCCAGTACTTC. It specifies CASSQSQVIETQYF.

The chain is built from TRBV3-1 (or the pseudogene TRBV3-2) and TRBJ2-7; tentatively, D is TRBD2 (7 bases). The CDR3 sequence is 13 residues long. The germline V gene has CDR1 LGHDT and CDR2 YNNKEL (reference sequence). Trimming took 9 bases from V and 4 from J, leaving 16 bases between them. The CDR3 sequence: CASSRGARYEQYF. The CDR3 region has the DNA TGTGCCAGTTCCCGGGGGGCGCGGTACGAGCAGTACTTC.

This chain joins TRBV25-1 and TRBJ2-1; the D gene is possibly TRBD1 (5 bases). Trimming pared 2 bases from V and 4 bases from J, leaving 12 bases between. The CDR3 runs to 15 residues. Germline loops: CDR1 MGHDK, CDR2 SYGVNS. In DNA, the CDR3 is TGTGCCAGCAGTGAAGAAGCGACAGTATACAATGAGCAGTTCTTC. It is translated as CASSEEATVYNEQFF.

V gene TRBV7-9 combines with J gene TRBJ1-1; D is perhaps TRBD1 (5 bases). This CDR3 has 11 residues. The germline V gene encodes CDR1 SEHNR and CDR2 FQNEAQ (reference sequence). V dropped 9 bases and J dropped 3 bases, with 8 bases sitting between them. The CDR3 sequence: CASGAHTEAFF. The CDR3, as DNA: TGTGCCAGTGGGGCGCACACTGAAGCTTTCTTT.

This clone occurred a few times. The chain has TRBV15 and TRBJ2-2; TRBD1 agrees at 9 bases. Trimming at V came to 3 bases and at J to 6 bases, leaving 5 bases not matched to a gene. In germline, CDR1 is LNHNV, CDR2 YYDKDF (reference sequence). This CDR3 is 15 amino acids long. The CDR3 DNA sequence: TGTGCCACCAGCAGGGACAGGGGATTTCCCGGGGAGCTGTTTTTT. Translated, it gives CATSRDRGFPGELFF. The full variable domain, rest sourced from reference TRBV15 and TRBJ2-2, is DAMVIQNPRYQVTQFGKPVTLSCSQTLNHNVMYWYQQKSSQAPKLLFHYYDKDFNNEADTPDNFQSRRPNTSFCFLDIRSPGLGDTAMYLCATSRDRGFPGELFFGEGSRLTVL.

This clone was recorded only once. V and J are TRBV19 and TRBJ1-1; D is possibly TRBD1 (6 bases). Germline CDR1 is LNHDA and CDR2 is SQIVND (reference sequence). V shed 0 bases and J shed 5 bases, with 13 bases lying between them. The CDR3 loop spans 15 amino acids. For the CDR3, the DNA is TGTGCCAGTAGTATAGATAACAGGGTTTCAACTGAAGCTTTCTTT. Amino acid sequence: CASSIDNRVSTEAFF.

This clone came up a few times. The chain's CDR3 is CASSVDGRNSGNTIYF. As DNA, the CDR3 is TGTGCCAGCAGCGTAGATGGCAGGAACTCTGGAAACACCATATATTTT. V gene TRBV9 combines with J gene TRBJ1-3; D gene unclear. The V gene's germline CDR1 is SGDLS and CDR2 YYNGEE. The V and J ends lost 0 bases and 0 bases respectively, with 10 bases between them. This CDR3 has 16 residues.

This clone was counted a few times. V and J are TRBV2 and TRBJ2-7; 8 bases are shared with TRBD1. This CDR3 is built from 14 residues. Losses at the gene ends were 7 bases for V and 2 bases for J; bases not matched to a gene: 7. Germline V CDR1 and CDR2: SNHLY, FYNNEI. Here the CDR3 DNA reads TGTGCCAGCACCAGACAGGGGACGACCTACGAGCAGTACTTC. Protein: CASTRQGTTYEQYF.

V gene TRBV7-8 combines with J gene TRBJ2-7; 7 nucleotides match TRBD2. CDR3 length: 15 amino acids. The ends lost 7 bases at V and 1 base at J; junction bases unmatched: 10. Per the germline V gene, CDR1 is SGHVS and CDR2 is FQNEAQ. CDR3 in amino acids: CASTLSGAASYEQYF. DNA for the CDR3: TGTGCCAGCACCCTCAGCGGGGCAGCTTCCTACGAGCAGTACTTC.

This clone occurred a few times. The CDR3 coding sequence is TGTGCCAGCAGCTTAGGGATAGCGGCTAACTACGAGCAGTACTTC. Protein: CASSLGIAANYEQYF. The V gene is TRBV7-2, the J gene TRBJ2-7; TRBD2 might be the D (6 bases). Germline CDR1 is SGHTA and CDR2 is FQGNSA. V shed 1 base and J shed 3 bases, with 13 bases lying between them. The CDR3 has 15 amino acids.

Written as DNA, the CDR3 is TGCGCCAGCAGCCAACATTCTACTAGCGGGAGCTACAATGAGCAGTTCTTC. This codes for CASSQHSTSGSYNEQFF. The rearrangement links TRBV4-1 to TRBJ2-1; the match to TRBD2 covers 11 bases. Unmatched junction bases numbered 6, after V lost 2 bases and J lost 3 bases. Germline assignment: CDR1 MGHRA and CDR2 YSYEKL. The CDR3 totals 17 residues.

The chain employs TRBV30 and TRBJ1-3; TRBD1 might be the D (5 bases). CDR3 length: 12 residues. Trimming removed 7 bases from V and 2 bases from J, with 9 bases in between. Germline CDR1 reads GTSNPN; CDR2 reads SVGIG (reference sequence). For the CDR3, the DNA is TGTGCCTCCTCAGGGACTGGAAACACCATATATTTT. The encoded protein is CASSGTGNTIYF.

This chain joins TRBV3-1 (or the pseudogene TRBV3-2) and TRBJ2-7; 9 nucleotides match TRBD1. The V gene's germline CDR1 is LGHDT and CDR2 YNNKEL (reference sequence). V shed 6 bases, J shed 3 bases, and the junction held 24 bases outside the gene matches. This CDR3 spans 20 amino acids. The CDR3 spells CASRHPLWTGASYRLYEQYF. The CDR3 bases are TGTGCCAGCAGGCATCCCTTGTGGACAGGGGCGAGCTATAGACTCTACGAGCAGTACTTC.

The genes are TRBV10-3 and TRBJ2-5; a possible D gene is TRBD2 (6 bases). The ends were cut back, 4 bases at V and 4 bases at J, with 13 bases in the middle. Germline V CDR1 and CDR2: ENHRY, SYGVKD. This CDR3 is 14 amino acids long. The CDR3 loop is CAISGTTGGETQYF. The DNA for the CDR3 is TGTGCCATCAGTGGGACTACCGGGGGAGAGACCCAGTACTTC.

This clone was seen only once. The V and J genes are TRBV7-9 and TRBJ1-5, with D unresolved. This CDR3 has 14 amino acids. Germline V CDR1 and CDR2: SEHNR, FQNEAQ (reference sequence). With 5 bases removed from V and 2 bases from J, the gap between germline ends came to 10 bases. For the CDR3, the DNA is TGTGCCAGCAGCCAGGTGAACGGCAATCAGCCCCAGCATTTT. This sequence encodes CASSQVNGNQPQHF.

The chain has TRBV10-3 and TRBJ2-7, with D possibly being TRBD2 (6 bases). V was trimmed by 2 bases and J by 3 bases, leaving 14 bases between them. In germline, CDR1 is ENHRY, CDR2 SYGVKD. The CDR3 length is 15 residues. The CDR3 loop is CAISEDGLYGYEQYF. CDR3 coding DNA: TGTGCCATCAGTGAGGATGGACTATACGGCTACGAGCAGTACTTC.

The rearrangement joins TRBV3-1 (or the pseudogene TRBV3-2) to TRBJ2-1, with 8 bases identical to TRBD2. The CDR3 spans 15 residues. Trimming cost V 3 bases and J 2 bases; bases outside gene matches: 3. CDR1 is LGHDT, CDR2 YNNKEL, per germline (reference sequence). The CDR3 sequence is CASSQPGLAYNEQFF. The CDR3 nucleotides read TGTGCCAGCAGCCAGCCGGGACTAGCCTACAATGAGCAGTTCTTC.